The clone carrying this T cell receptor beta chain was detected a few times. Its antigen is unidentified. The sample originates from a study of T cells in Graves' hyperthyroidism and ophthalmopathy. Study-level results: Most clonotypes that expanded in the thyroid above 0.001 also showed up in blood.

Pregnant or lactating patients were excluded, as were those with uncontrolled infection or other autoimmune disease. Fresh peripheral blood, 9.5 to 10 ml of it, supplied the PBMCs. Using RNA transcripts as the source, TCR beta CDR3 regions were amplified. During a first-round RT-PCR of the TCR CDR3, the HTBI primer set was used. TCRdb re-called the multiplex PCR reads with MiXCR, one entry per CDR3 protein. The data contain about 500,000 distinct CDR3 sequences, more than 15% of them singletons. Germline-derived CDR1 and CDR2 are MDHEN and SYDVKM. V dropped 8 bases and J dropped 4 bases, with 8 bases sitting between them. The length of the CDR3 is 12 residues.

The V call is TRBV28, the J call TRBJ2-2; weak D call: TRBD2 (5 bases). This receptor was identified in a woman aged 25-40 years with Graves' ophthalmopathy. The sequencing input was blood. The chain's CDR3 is CASFGVTGELFF. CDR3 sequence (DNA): TGTGCCAGCTTCGGGGTCACCGGGGAGCTGTTTTTT.